Sequencing of this T cell receptor (beta chain) was carried out in a study of blood T cells in healthy people across ages. Study as a whole: Every two T cells gave about one barcoded beta molecule via template switching.

In regard to this clonotype: Its target is not known.

Study-level findings and limits: Whereas aged donors had fewer naive CD4+ cells, long-lived donors had more of them and higher diversity.

Alongside a J-beta primer mix, a sample-barcoded 5' primer served in a second PCR lasting about 7 to 12 cycles. At least 2.5 million CDR3-containing paired-end reads were obtained per sample. A single record per CDR3 protein comes from TCRdb applying MiXCR to the 5' RACE reads. The sample carries around 1.7 million distinct CDR3 sequences, 28% recorded once. This CDR3 spans 15 amino acids. Trimming cost V 2 bases and J 5 bases, with 15 bases left between them. Germline V gives CDR1 LGHDT, CDR2 YNNKEL (reference sequence). The chain combines TRBV3-1 with TRBJ1-1; D may be TRBD1 (6 bases). The sequenced sample consisted of blood. The clonotype originates from a woman aged 25-40 years in good health. The chain's CDR3 is CASSQNTGRMTEAFF. The DNA of the CDR3 is TGTGCCAGCAGCCAAAACACAGGGAGAATGACTGAAGCTTTCTTT.